Each of the 9 T cell receptor beta chains below was sequenced from the same sample in a study of cytomegalovirus exposure and HLA in healthy donors (TCRdb year 2017). Receptors were amplified or captured by the immunoSEQ multiplex PCR assay. For the multiplex PCR, a mixture combining 60 forward primers for TCR Vbeta segments and 13 reverse primers for TCR Jbeta segments was used. TCRdb's version of the immuneACCESS table is confined to in-frame rearrangements and falls short of the full clone set. An unresolved V gene accounts for under half of the shortfall where checked; the remainder is of unknown origin. For this sample there are about 78,000 clones; over 55% appear just once. The ten largest clones take up 5.7% of the sample. The sequenced sample was PBMCs. The receptors were gathered from a man between 25 and 39 years old in good health and CMV-seropositive.

This clone was seen only a few times. This rearrangement joins TRBV7-6 to TRBJ2-1; 7 bases are a match to TRBD2. Germline CDR1 and CDR2: SGHVS and FNYEAQ. Trimming cost V 2 bases and J 1 base; bases outside gene matches: 8. This CDR3 contains 17 residues. For the CDR3, the DNA is TGTGCCAGCAGCTTAAAGGTTGGCGGGAGTTCCTACAATGAGCAGTTCTTC. It is translated as CASSLKVGGSSYNEQFF.

V usage is TRBV6-6 and J usage is TRBJ2-1; D gene uncertain. The germline V and J ends were trimmed by 4 bases and 7 bases, with 8 bases remaining between them. Germline V lookup: CDR1 MNHNY, CDR2 SVGAGI (reference sequence). The CDR3 is made up of 12 amino acids. DNA of the CDR3: TGTGCCAGCAGTTTGCAGGATAATGAGCAGTTCTTC. Translating gives CASSLQDNEQFF.

The gene calls are TRBV27 and TRBJ1-2, with TRBD1 matching over 8 bases. The CDR3 spans 13 residues. The ends lost 3 bases at V and 7 bases at J; junction bases unmatched: 4. Germline CDR1 reads MNHEY; CDR2 reads SMNVEV (reference sequence). In DNA, the CDR3 is TGTGCCAGCAGTTTCACAGGGGGAGGTGGCTACACCTTC. It encodes CASSFTGGGGYTF.

The chain joins TRBV19 to TRBJ2-5; TRBD2 matches 10 bases. Looked up from germline, CDR1 is LNHDA and CDR2 is SQIVND (reference sequence). This CDR3 has 17 residues. J gave up 0 bases and V 1 base, and 5 bases lay outside the gene matches. Here the CDR3 DNA reads TGTGCCAGTAGTATAGGGACTAGCGGTGGGTACCAAGAGACCCAGTACTTC. Its translation: CASSIGTSGGYQETQYF. Based on the CDR3 plus reference TRBV19 and TRBJ2-5, the full variable domain is DGGITQSPKYLFRKEGQNVTLSCEQNLNHDAMYWYRQDPGQGLRLIYYSQIVNDFQKGDIAEGYSVSREKKESFPLTVTSAQKNPTAFYLCASSIGTSGGYQETQYFGPGTRLLVL.

This clone showed up just a few times. The chain joins TRBV9 to TRBJ1-1; D is possibly TRBD1 (5 bases). The CDR3 is made up of 15 amino acids. Trimming cost V 0 bases and J 1 base, with 10 bases left between them. Germline V lookup: CDR1 SGDLS, CDR2 YYNGEE. The CDR3, as DNA: TGTGCCAGCAGCGTAGCGAGGGGAGGGAACACTGAAGCTTTCTTT. Its translation is CASSVARGGNTEAFF.

The gene calls are TRBV4-1 and TRBJ1-6, with TRBD1 identical over 8 bases. V lost 2 bases and J lost 7; bases outside the gene matches: 7. Germline CDR1 reads MGHRA; CDR2 reads YSYEKL. The length of the CDR3 is 16 residues. The CDR3 region is CASSQSFTGGNSPLHF. DNA of the CDR3: TGCGCCAGCAGCCAATCCTTTACAGGGGGAAATTCACCCCTCCACTTT.

This chain joins TRBV6-5 and TRBJ1-1; 10 bases line up with TRBD1. V shed 6 bases, J shed 4 bases, and the junction held 5 bases outside the gene matches. The CDR3 loop spans 14 amino acids. Germline V gives CDR1 MNHEY, CDR2 SVGAGI. CDR3 sequence reads: CASRSRDRGTEAFF. CDR3 nucleotides: TGTGCCAGCAGATCTCGGGACAGGGGCACTGAAGCTTTCTTT.

This chain uses TRBV28 with TRBJ2-3, with 7 bases fitting TRBD2. CDR3 length: 18 residues. The germline gives CDR1 MDHEN, CDR2 SYDVKM. With V trimmed by 4 bases and J by 0 bases, 13 bases remained unmatched. CDR3 nucleotides: TGTGCCAGCAGTTCCTACTGGGGGGGGTATCCTAGCACAGATACGCAGTATTTT. Amino acid sequence: CASSSYWGGYPSTDTQYF.

This chain connects TRBV6-1 to TRBJ2-2; weak D call: TRBD1 (5 bases). The CDR3 covers 14 residues. Per the germline V gene, CDR1 is MNHNS and CDR2 is SASEGT. V lost 6 bases, J lost 2 bases, and 10 bases lay in between. The CDR3 loop reads CASRRGHNTGELFF. The CDR3 DNA reads as TGTGCCAGCAGGAGAGGACATAACACCGGGGAGCTGTTTTTT.